The clone carrying this T cell receptor (beta chain) has only a few counts. Its antigen is not known. TCRdb ran MiXCR on the RT-PCR reads and lists one entry per CDR3 protein. In the table there are about 190,000 distinct CDR3 sequences, 13% to 15% of which are singletons. This entry belongs to a study of response to subunit inactivated influenza vaccine. Study-level results: Authors proposed each seasonal influenza vaccination draws in few new T cells.

Germline V gene data show CDR1 as MNHEY and CDR2 as SMNVEV (reference sequence). The CDR3 loop spans 12 amino acids. The V gene lost 6 bases and the J gene lost 7 bases, with 11 bases spanning the gap. This specimen consisted of CD8+ T cells sorted from PBMCs, obtained around 5 days after vaccination. The clonotype originates from a man in his fifties or sixties who received an inactivated influenza vaccine. The gene calls are TRBV27 and TRBJ2-3; D might be TRBD1 (5 bases). For the CDR3, the DNA is TGTGCCAGCAGCCAAGGGGTGAATACGCAGTATTTT. Translating gives CASSQGVNTQYF.